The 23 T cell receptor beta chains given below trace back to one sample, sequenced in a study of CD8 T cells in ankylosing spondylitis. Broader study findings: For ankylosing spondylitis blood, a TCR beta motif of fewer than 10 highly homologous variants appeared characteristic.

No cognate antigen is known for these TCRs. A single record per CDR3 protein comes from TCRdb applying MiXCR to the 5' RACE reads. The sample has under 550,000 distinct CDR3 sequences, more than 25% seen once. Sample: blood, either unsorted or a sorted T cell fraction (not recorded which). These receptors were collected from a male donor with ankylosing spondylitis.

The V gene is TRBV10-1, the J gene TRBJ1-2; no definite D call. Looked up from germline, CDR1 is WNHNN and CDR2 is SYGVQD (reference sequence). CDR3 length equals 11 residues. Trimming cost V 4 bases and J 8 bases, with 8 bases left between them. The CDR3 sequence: CASSVGAGYTF. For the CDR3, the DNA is TGCGCCAGCAGTGTTGGAGCCGGCTACACCTTC.

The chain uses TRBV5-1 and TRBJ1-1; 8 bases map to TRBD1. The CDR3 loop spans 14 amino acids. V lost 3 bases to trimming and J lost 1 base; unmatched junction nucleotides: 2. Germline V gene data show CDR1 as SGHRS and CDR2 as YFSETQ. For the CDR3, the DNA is TGCGCCAGCAGCTGGGGACAGGAGAACACTGAAGCTTTCTTT. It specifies CASSWGQENTEAFF.

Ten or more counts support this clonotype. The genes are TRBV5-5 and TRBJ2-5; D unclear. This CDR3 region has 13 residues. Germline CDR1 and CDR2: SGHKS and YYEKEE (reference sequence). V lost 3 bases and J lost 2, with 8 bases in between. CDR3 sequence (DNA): TGTGCCAGCAGCTCGCAGACTCAAGAGACCCAGTACTTC. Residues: CASSSQTQETQYF.

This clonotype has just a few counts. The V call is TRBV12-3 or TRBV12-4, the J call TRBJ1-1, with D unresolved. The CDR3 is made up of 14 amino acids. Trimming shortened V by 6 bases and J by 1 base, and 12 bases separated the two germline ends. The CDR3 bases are TGTGCCAGCAGCTTCTTGAACAGGAACACTGAAGCTTTCTTT. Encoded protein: CASSFLNRNTEAFF.

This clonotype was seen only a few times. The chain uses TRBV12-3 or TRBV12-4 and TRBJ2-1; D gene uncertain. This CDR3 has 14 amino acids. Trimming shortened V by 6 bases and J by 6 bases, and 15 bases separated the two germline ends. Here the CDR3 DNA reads TGTGCCAGCAGCCCAACAGTGAATGTCAATGAGCAGTTCTTC. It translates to CASSPTVNVNEQFF.

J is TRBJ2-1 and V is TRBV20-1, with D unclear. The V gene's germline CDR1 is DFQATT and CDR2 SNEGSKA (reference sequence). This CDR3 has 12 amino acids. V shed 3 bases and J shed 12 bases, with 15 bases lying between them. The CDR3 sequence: CSASYSYPRQFF. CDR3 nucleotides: TGCAGTGCTAGTTATTCTTACCCCAGGCAGTTCTTC.

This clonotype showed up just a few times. CDR3 nucleotides: TGCAGTGCTCTCGAAGGGGCGGGAGGGGATACGCAGTATTTT. Translating gives CSALEGAGGDTQYF. The chain combines TRBV20-1 with TRBJ2-3, with 9 bases lining up with TRBD2. J lost 6 bases, V lost 5 bases, and 9 bases had no gene match. Germline values: CDR1 DFQATT, CDR2 SNEGSKA (reference sequence). CDR3 size: 14 residues.

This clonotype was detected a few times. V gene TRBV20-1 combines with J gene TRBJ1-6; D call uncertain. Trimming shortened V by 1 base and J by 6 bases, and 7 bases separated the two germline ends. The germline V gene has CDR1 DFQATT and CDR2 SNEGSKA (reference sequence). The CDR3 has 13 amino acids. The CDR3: CSARGGFNSPLHF. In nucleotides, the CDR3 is TGCAGTGCTAGAGGCGGATTTAATTCACCCCTCCACTTT.

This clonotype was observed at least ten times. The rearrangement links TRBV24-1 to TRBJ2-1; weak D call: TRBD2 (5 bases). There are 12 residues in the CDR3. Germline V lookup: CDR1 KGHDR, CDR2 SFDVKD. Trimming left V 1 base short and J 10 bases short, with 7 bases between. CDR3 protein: CATSDFGGEQFF. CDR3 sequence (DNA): TGTGCCACCAGTGATTTTGGAGGAGAGCAGTTCTTC.

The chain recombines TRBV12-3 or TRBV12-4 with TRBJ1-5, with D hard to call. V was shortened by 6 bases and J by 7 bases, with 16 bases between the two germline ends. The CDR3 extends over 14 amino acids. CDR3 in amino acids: CASSIGRTTQPQHF. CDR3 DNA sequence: TGTGCCAGCAGCATCGGACGCACGACGCAGCCCCAGCATTTT.

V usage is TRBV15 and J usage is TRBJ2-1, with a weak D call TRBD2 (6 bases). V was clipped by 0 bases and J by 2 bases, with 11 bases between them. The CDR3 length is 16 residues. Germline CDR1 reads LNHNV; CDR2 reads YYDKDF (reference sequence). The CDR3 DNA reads TGTGCCACCAGCAGAGATCGGGCTAGCGCCTACAATGAGCAGTTCTTC. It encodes CATSRDRASAYNEQFF.

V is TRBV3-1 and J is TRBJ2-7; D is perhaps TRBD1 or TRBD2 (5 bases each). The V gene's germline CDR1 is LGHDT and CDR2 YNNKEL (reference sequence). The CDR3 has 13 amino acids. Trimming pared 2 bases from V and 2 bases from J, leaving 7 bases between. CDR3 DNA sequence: TGTGCCAGCAGCCAACGGGACGCCTACGAGCAGTACTTC. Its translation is CASSQRDAYEQYF.

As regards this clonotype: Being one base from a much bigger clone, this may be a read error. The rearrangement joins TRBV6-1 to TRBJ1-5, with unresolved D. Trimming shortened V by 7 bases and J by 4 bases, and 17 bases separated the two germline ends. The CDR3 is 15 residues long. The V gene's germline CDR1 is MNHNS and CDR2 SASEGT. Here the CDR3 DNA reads TGTGCCAGCAAAGCAACGCGGACCGGGAATCAGCCCCAGCATTTT. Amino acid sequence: CASKATRTGNQPQHF.

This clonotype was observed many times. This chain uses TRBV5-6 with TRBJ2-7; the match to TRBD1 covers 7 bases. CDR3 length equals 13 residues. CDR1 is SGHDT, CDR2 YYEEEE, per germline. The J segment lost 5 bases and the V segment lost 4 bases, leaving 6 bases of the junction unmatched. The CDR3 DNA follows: TGTGCCAGCAGCATCCGGGACAGTAACGAGCAGTACGTC. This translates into CASSIRDSNEQYV.

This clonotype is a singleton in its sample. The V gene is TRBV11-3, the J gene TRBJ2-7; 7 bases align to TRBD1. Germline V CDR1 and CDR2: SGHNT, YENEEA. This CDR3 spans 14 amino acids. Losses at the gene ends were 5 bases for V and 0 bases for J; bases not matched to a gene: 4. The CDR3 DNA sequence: TGTGCCAGCAGCCCGGGACAGAGCTCCTACGAGCAGTACGTC. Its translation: CASSPGQSSYEQYV.

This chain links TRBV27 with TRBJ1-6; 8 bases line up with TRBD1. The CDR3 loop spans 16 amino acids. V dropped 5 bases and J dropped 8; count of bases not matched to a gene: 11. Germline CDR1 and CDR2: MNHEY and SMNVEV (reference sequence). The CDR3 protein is CASSSRTGNVDSPLHF. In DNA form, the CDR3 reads TGTGCCAGCAGTAGCCGGACAGGGAATGTCGATTCACCCCTCCACTTT.

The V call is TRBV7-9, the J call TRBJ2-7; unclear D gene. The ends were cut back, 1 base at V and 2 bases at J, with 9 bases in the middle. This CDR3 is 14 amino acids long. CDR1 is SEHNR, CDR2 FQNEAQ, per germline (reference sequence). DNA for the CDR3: TGTGCCAGCAGCTTAGGTAGACCTCCCTACGAGCAGTACGTC. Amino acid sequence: CASSLGRPPYEQYV.

The CDR3 coding sequence is TGTGCCAGCAGCTTTCGGCGTGTCTATGGCTACACCTTC. This codes for CASSFRRVYGYTF. The chain joins TRBV7-2 to TRBJ1-2; the D is unclear. The CDR3 runs to 13 residues. Germline-derived CDR1 and CDR2 are SGHTA and FQGNSA. The germline V and J ends were trimmed by 3 bases and 4 bases, with 9 bases remaining between them.

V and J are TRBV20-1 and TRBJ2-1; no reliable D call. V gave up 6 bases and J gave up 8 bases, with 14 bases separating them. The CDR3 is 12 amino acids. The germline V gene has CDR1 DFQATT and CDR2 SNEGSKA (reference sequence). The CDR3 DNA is TGCAGTGCACCACGAGTCCTGGATGAGCAGTTCTTC. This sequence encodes CSAPRVLDEQFF.

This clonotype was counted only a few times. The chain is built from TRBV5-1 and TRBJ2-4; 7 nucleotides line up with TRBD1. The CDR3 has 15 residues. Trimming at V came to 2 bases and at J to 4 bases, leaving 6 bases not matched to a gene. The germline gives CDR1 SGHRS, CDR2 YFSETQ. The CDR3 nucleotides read TGCGCCAGCAGCTTACTCCCGGGACAGAAAAACATTCAGTACTTC. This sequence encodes CASSLLPGQKNIQYF.

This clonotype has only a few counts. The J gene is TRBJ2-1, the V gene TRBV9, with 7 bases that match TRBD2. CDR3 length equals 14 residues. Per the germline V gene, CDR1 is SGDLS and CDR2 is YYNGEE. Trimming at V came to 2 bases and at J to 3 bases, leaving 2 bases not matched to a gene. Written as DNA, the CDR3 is TGTGCCAGCAGCGTCGGACTAGGCTACAATGAGCAGTTCTTC. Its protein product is CASSVGLGYNEQFF. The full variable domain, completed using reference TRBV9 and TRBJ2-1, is DSGVTQTPKHLITATGQRVTLRCSPRSGDLSVYWYQQSLDQGLQFLIQYYNGEERAKGNILERFSAQQFPDLHSELNLSSLELGDSALYFCASSVGLGYNEQFFGPGTRLTVL.

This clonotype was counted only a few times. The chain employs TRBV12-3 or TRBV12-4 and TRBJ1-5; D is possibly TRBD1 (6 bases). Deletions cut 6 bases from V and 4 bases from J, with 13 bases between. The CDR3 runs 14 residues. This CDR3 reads CASSTQGKNQPQHF. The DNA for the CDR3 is TGTGCCAGCAGCACACAGGGCAAAAATCAGCCCCAGCATTTT.

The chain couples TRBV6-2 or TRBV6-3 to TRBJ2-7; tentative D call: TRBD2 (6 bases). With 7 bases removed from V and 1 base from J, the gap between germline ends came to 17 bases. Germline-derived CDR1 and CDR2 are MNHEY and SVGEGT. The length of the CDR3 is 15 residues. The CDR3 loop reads CASTPRRERSYEQYV. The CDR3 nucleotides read TGTGCCAGCACCCCGAGGAGGGAGAGGTCCTACGAGCAGTACGTC.